Here is one T cell receptor beta chain with its context. No antigen is known for it. Blood CD4+ CD25-low CD127-high conventional T cells supplied the genomic DNA template. The table came from immunoSEQ multiplex PCR; TCRdb's copy has only in-frame clones and leaves some out. The profile shows 25,000 to 35,000 clones, about 96% of them singletons. Trimming took 4 bases from V and 8 from J; bases not matched to a gene: 8. Germline V gives CDR1 SQVTM, CDR2 ANQGSEA. The length of the CDR3 is 14 residues. The data were obtained in a study of regulatory and conventional T cells in RAG deficiency. General study points: Control T-cell subsets had markedly higher Shannon entropy and lower Simpson indices than RAG-deficient patients. These Omenn syndrome Treg sorts may hold peripherally activated cells instead. In Omenn syndrome, Treg and Tconv repertoires overlapped >75%. Treg unique TCR beta sequences were approximately 100-fold fewer in Omenn syndrome and CID/AS patients than controls.

The sample was also linked to a second study, of regulatory T cells. That work contributes: Primers: 52 TRBV forward and 13 TRBJ reverse.

V gene TRBV29-1 combines with J gene TRBJ1-4, with 9 bases matching TRBD1. This sequence was found in a human donor in good health. The sequenced material came from CD25- CD4+ T cells sorted from blood. The CDR3 loop reads CSVVVTDRGEKLFF. CDR3 DNA: TGCAGCGTTGTTGTTACGGACAGGGGCGAAAAACTGTTTTTT.